This paragraph covers one TCR beta chain sequence. Its matching antigen is unknown. CDR3 length: 14 amino acids. Germline V gene lookup returns CDR1 DFQATT and CDR2 SNEGSKA (reference sequence). This entry belongs to a study of CXCR3-negative and CXCR3-positive naive CD8 T cells. Definition of naive CD8+ T cells rested on a CD45RO-CCR7+CD27+CD95- profile. General observations from the study: In naive cells, CXCR3-negative and CXCR3-positive subsets had similar TRBV-TRBJ usage; memory cells differed. Both naive subsets showed comparably high diversity, and memory CD8+ cells showed much lower diversity. Naive cells positive for CXCR3 carried more hydrophobic TRB CDR3s than CXCR3-negative ones. After cryopreservation, CXCR3 expression dropped partially; most assays used fresh PBMCs.

The TRB cDNA libraries were prepared by 5' RACE with UMI labels. TCRdb processed the 5' RACE reads again and assigns one entry to each CDR3 protein, with no DNA. This sample's clone table lists some 150,000 distinct CDR3 sequences. Material for sequencing was naive CXCR3+ CD8+ T cells from blood. Subset specified: CD45RO-CCR7+CD27+CD95- naive CD8+ T cells expressing CXCR3 (TNR3+). The chain joins TRBV20-1 to TRBJ1-3; TCRdb lists TRBD1, though no DNA is available to test this call. The receptor was derived from a human donor in good health. Some clones in this sample may be carry-over from other donors' samples. This CDR3 reads CSARETGGADTIYF.